These T cell receptor beta chains were read from a single sample in a study of beta chain features in type 1 diabetes. TCRdb keeps only in-frame clones here, not all; method: immunoSEQ multiplex PCR. This sample has some 400,000 clones, with approximately 16% found just once. Specimen: naive CD4+ T cells from blood. The receptor source for this set is a woman between 18 and 29 years old in good health. Both conserved end residues are part of each CDR3. Fields, in order: D gene, J gene, clone size, V gene, CDR3 protein, CDR3 DNA. The D gene is left open where the match is weak. Clone size, where shown, is once, few, many, or a class for clones that have expanded.

D: TRBD1; J: TRBJ2-7; size: .; V: TRBV5-4; CDR3: CASSSRQGYEQYF; DNA: TGTGCCAGCAGCTCGAGACAGGGCTACGAGCAGTACTTC
D: .; J: TRBJ2-7; size: .; V: TRBV9; CDR3: CASSVGQRLASEQYF; DNA: TGTGCCAGCAGCGTAGGCCAACGGCTAGCTAGCGAGCAGTACTTC
D: TRBD2; J: TRBJ2-3; size: .; V: TRBV30; CDR3: CAWTIAGAVDTQYF; DNA: TGTGCCTGGACTATAGCGGGAGCGGTAGATACGCAGTATTTT
D: TRBD1; J: TRBJ1-1; size: few; V: TRBV27; CDR3: CASKGQGSNTEAFF; DNA: TGTGCCAGCAAGGGACAGGGAAGCAACACTGAAGCTTTCTTT
D: .; J: TRBJ1-1; size: .; V: TRBV28; CDR3: CASSKGGTGTEAFF; DNA: TGTGCCAGCAGTAAGGGAGGAACGGGGACTGAAGCTTTCTTT
D: .; J: TRBJ1-1; size: few; V: TRBV2; CDR3: CASTQTDTEAFF; DNA: TGTGCCAGCACCCAAACGGACACTGAAGCTTTCTTT
D: .; J: TRBJ2-5; size: few; V: TRBV19; CDR3: CASKRQDQETQYF; DNA: TGTGCCAGCAAACGACAGGACCAAGAGACCCAGTACTTC
D: TRBD1; J: TRBJ1-2; size: .; V: TRBV28; CDR3: CASSLFGQGAVRYTF; DNA: TGTGCCAGCAGTTTATTTGGGCAGGGGGCCGTTCGCTACACCTTC
D: .; J: TRBJ1-1; size: .; V: TRBV30; CDR3: CAWRRGGGNTEAFF; DNA: TGTGCCTGGAGGCGGGGAGGAGGGAACACTGAAGCTTTCTTT
D: TRBD1; J: TRBJ1-5; size: .; V: TRBV19; CDR3: CASSSGQAFYQPQHF; DNA: TGTGCCAGTAGTTCGGGACAGGCTTTTTATCAGCCCCAGCATTTT
D: TRBD2; J: TRBJ2-1; size: few; V: TRBV28; CDR3: CASSLSGLGGRYNEQFF; DNA: TGTGCCAGCAGTTTGTCGGGACTAGGCGGCCGCTACAATGAGCAGTTCTTC
D: .; J: TRBJ1-4; size: few; V: TRBV6-5; CDR3: CASRDSLTNEKLFF; DNA: TGTGCCAGCAGGGACAGTTTAACTAATGAAAAACTGTTTTTT
D: .; J: TRBJ1-1; size: .; V: TRBV10-3; CDR3: CAITPGMNTEAFF; DNA: TGTGCCATCACCCCAGGAATGAACACTGAAGCTTTCTTT
D: TRBD2; J: TRBJ2-2; size: .; V: TRBV7-2; CDR3: CASSLDWTSGRIGELFF; DNA: TGTGCCAGCAGCTTAGACTGGACTAGCGGGAGGATCGGGGAGCTGTTTTTT
D: .; J: TRBJ1-1; size: few; V: TRBV18; CDR3: CASSPQPDTEAFF; DNA: TGTGCCAGCTCACCACAACCGGACACTGAAGCTTTCTTT
D: TRBD2; J: TRBJ2-5; size: .; V: TRBV9; CDR3: CASTRTSGRVETQYF; DNA: TGTGCCAGCACCCGGACTAGCGGGAGGGTAGAGACCCAGTACTTC
D: .; J: TRBJ2-5; size: .; V: TRBV5-1; CDR3: CASSLAHRTAKETQYF; DNA: TGCGCCAGCAGCTTGGCCCATCGGACAGCCAAAGAGACCCAGTACTTC
D: .; J: TRBJ1-4; size: few; V: TRBV9; CDR3: CASSVGQGINEKLFF; DNA: TGTGCCAGCAGCGTAGGCCAGGGTATCAATGAAAAACTGTTTTTT
D: .; J: TRBJ1-1; size: .; V: TRBV4-3; CDR3: CASSQDSGGHTEAFF; DNA: TGCGCCAGCAGCCAAGACAGTGGGGGCCACACTGAAGCTTTCTTT
D: .; J: TRBJ2-7; size: few; V: TRBV6-5; CDR3: CASSYSTRDWSYEQYF; DNA: TGTGCCAGCAGTTACTCGACCCGGGACTGGAGCTACGAGCAGTACTTC
D: TRBD2; J: TRBJ2-7; size: .; V: TRBV30; CDR3: CAWSKGLAGVGEQYF; DNA: TGTGCCTGGAGCAAGGGACTAGCGGGAGTCGGCGAGCAGTACTTC
D: .; J: TRBJ2-1; size: .; V: TRBV7-2; CDR3: CASSLVEFYNEQFF; DNA: TGTGCCAGCAGCTTGGTGGAGTTCTACAATGAGCAGTTCTTC
D: .; J: TRBJ2-7; size: .; V: TRBV29-1; CDR3: CSARQDSYEQYF; DNA: TGCAGCGCCCGACAGGACTCCTACGAGCAGTACTTC
D: TRBD1; J: TRBJ2-5; size: few; V: TRBV30; CDR3: CAWRRGQQETQYF; DNA: TGTGCCTGGAGGAGGGGGCAGCAAGAGACCCAGTACTTC
D: TRBD2; J: TRBJ2-1; size: .; V: TRBV7-9; CDR3: CASSLDRRASGVNEQFF; DNA: TGTGCCAGCAGCTTAGATCGGCGGGCTAGCGGAGTAAATGAGCAGTTCTTC
D: .; J: TRBJ2-1; size: few; V: TRBV19; CDR3: CASRVSGSYNEQFF; DNA: TGTGCCAGTCGAGTTAGTGGCTCCTACAATGAGCAGTTCTTC
D: TRBD2; J: TRBJ2-1; size: .; V: TRBV30; CDR3: CAWSAGLAGRNEQFF; DNA: TGTGCCTGGAGCGCAGGACTAGCGGGGAGGAATGAGCAGTTCTTC
D: TRBD2; J: TRBJ2-3; size: few; V: TRBV18; CDR3: CASSPQSLAGPDTQYF; DNA: TGTGCCAGCTCACCACAGTCCCTAGCGGGACCAGATACGCAGTATTTT
D: TRBD2; J: TRBJ2-1; size: few; V: TRBV4-1; CDR3: CASSQVSTGRGNEQFF; DNA: TGCGCCAGCAGCCAAGTTTCGACCGGGAGGGGAAATGAGCAGTTCTTC
D: .; J: TRBJ2-5; size: once; V: TRBV7-2; CDR3: CASSLAGLLETQYF; DNA: TGTGCCAGCAGCTTAGCGGGACTTTTGGAGACCCAGTACTTC
D: .; J: TRBJ2-5; size: .; V: TRBV11-1; CDR3: CASSFGQLYQETQYF; DNA: TGTGCCAGCAGCTTCGGACAGCTGTACCAAGAGACCCAGTACTTC
D: .; J: TRBJ1-4; size: few; V: TRBV2; CDR3: CASSEQGGKIF; DNA: TGTGCCAGCAGTGAACAGGGCGGGAAGATTTTT
D: TRBD2; J: TRBJ2-7; size: .; V: TRBV7-9; CDR3: CASSLILAGSHAYEQYF; DNA: TGTGCCAGCAGCTTGATACTAGCGGGGTCCCACGCCTACGAGCAGTACTTC
D: .; J: TRBJ2-3; size: .; V: TRBV30; CDR3: CAWNDKGGTDTQYF; DNA: TGTGCCTGGAACGATAAGGGGGGCACAGATACGCAGTATTTT
D: .; J: TRBJ2-5; size: .; V: TRBV29-1; CDR3: CSVQTGRETQYF; DNA: TGCAGCGTGCAGACAGGTCGGGAGACCCAGTACTTC
D: .; J: TRBJ2-3; size: few; V: TRBV9; CDR3: CASSFYTDTQYF; DNA: TGTGCCAGCAGCTTCTATACAGATACGCAGTATTTT
D: .; J: TRBJ2-2; size: .; V: TRBV11-2; CDR3: CASSQRTVNTGELFF; DNA: TGTGCCAGCAGCCAAAGGACAGTGAACACCGGGGAGCTGTTTTTT
D: TRBD2; J: TRBJ2-5; size: few; V: TRBV4-3; CDR3: CASSQDGIAGGETQYF; DNA: TGCGCCAGCAGCCAAGATGGAATAGCGGGAGGAGAGACCCAGTACTTC
D: TRBD2; J: TRBJ2-1; size: .; V: TRBV7-2; CDR3: CASSPAGLAGGPGEQFF; DNA: TGTGCCAGCAGCCCGGCGGGACTAGCGGGAGGGCCGGGTGAGCAGTTCTTC